The sequence of this T cell receptor (beta chain) was determined in a study of T cell responses to AZD1222 COVID-19 vaccine. Regarding the study as a whole: CD4 TCRs covered the whole spike, strongest at regions 160-218 and 743-854. Rises in breadth and depth of Spike-specific TCRs came after two AZD1222 doses. Baseline seropositives among AZD1222 recipients totaled only 5 to 7. Donors were mostly white British, more females; clonal diversity possibly underestimated.

Germline CDR1 and CDR2: SGHTS and YDEGEE. Trimming at V came to 5 bases and at J to 3 bases, leaving 9 bases not matched to a gene. CDR3 length: 17 residues. Clones were read by immunoSEQ multiplex PCR, and TCRdb kept only the in-frame ones, dropping some. Here the sample spans about 150,000 clones, 80% to 95% being singletons. With respect to this clone: Its antigen is undetermined.

This TCR was sampled from an adult who received the AZD1222 COVID-19 vaccine. This chain joins TRBV5-8 and TRBJ2-1; 12 nucleotides match TRBD2. The sample in question was peripheral blood, obtained 28 days after the second AZD1222 dose. CDR3 region: CASSRITSGGYYNEQFF. In nucleotides, the CDR3 is TGTGCCAGCAGTCGTATAACTAGCGGGGGGTACTACAATGAGCAGTTCTTC.